This TCR beta chain comes out of a study of blood T cell repertoires in COVID-19. Overall study context: Sources were T cells, B-cell-depleted T cells, or PBMCs; the material itself was cDNA or gDNA.

Methods used by the authors: Amplification of reference gene primers was used by the study to estimate nucleated cell counts. Sequenced by immunoSEQ multiplex PCR; TCRdb stores in-frame clones only, minus some. V and J calls and clone size come straight from that table; D and trimming were deduced from the DNA. Of 45,000 or so clones detected, about 86% appear once; the ten largest clones hold roughly two fifths. From germline, CDR1 is DFQATT and CDR2 SNEGSKA (reference sequence). The CDR3 loop spans 13 amino acids. Unmatched junction bases numbered 3, after V lost 3 bases and J lost 6 bases. Material: peripheral blood. The source is a human donor in a cohort sampled during active COVID-19. The genes are TRBV20-1 and TRBJ2-5, with TRBD2 matching over 11 bases. Here the CDR3 DNA reads TGCAGTGCTAGTAGCGGGGGGGCCCAGACCCAGTACTTC. Translation: CSASSGGAQTQYF.